What follows are 14 T cell receptor beta chains derived from one specimen sequenced in a study of cytomegalovirus exposure and HLA in healthy donors. In the PCR, 60 Vbeta and 13 Jbeta primers were used. Clones were read by immunoSEQ multiplex PCR, and TCRdb kept only the in-frame ones, dropping some. The sample records 45,000 to 65,000 clones, 70% to 80% being singletons. Sequenced input: PBMCs. Receptor source: a woman between 40 and 55 years old in good health and CMV-seropositive.

V is TRBV10-3 and J is TRBJ1-2; 7 bases agree with TRBD1. Trimming cost V 11 bases and J 1 base; bases outside gene matches: 7. Germline CDR1 ENHRY, CDR2 SYGVKD. The CDR3 is 13 amino acids. The CDR3 region has the DNA TGTGCCCTAAGGACAGGCGATAACTATGGCTACACCTTC. Translating gives CALRTGDNYGYTF.

This sequence joins TRBV28 and TRBJ1-2, with 7 bases that match TRBD1. The CDR3 length is 14 residues. Trimming cost V 4 bases and J 7 bases; bases outside gene matches: 9. CDR1 is MDHEN, CDR2 SYDVKM, per germline. CDR3 nucleotide sequence: TGTGCCAGCAGTTCACTCGACAGGGCTTTTGGCTACACCTTC. Translation gives CASSSLDRAFGYTF.

This sequence joins TRBV2 and TRBJ2-1; D may be TRBD2 (5 bases). The CDR3 runs 15 residues. V lost 6 bases, J lost 4 bases, and 16 bases lay in between. CDR1 SNHLY and CDR2 FYNNEI come from the germline V gene. The CDR3 sequence: CASSFQDSIYNEQFF. In DNA form, the CDR3 reads TGTGCCAGCAGCTTTCAGGACTCTATTTACAATGAGCAGTTCTTC.

This chain uses TRBV6-6 with TRBJ1-5, with D unresolved. CDR3 length: 15 amino acids. The V and J ends lost 2 bases and 1 base respectively, with 9 bases between them. Germline CDR1 is MNHNY and CDR2 is SVGAGI (reference sequence). CDR3 residues: CASSYGGRSNQPQHF. DNA of the CDR3: TGTGCCAGCAGTTACGGCGGGAGAAGCAATCAGCCCCAGCATTTT.

The V gene is TRBV7-6, the J gene TRBJ1-2, with TRBD1 identical over 7 bases. There are 15 residues in the CDR3. Germline CDR1 is SGHVS and CDR2 is FNYEAQ. The V and J ends lost 1 base and 7 bases, in that order; junction bases with no gene match: 9. CDR3 DNA: TGTGCCAGCAGCTTAGGACAGGGAGGCGAGAGTGGCTACACCTTC. This translates into CASSLGQGGESGYTF.

CDR3 sequence: CASSLDGASEFF. The CDR3 DNA is TGTGCCAGCAGCCTGGACGGAGCCTCGGAGTTCTTC. The rearrangement joins TRBV5-6 to TRBJ2-1; D unresolved. Germline values: CDR1 SGHDT, CDR2 YYEEEE. V dropped 4 bases and J dropped 14 bases, with 16 bases sitting between them. CDR3 length: 12 amino acids.

The V call is TRBV6-1, the J call TRBJ2-5; D is unresolved. The CDR3 contains 12 residues. Trimming left V 2 bases short and J 7 bases short, with 8 bases between. Germline V lookup: CDR1 MNHNS, CDR2 SASEGT. CDR3 loop: CASSETYGTQYF. CDR3 DNA sequence: TGTGCCAGCAGTGAAACCTACGGGACCCAGTACTTC.

A few counts support this clone. V is TRBV5-6 and J is TRBJ2-1; D call uncertain. This CDR3 contains 12 residues. Germline V gene data show CDR1 as SGHDT and CDR2 as YYEEEE. Trimming pared 0 bases from V and 8 bases from J, leaving 6 bases between. The CDR3 DNA reads TGTGCCAGCAGCTTGGAGCGCTATGAGCAGTTCTTC. It translates to CASSLERYEQFF. Supplemented by reference TRBV5-6 and TRBJ2-1, the full variable domain reads DAGVTQSPTHLIKTRGQQVTLRCSPKSGHDTVSWYQQALGQGPQFIFQYYEEEERQRGNFPDRFSGHQFPNYSSELNVNALLLGDSALYLCASSLERYEQFFGPGTRLTVL.

This clone was picked up a small number of times. The chain employs TRBV4-3 and TRBJ2-1; 9 positions match TRBD2. Germline CDR1 reads LGHNA; CDR2 reads YSLEER. This CDR3 is 15 amino acids long. The junction had 8 bases not matched to a gene; V was cut back by 1 base and J by 10 bases. CDR3 protein: CASSQVIAGATEQFF. The CDR3 bases are TGCGCCAGCAGCCAAGTAATAGCGGGGGCCACCGAGCAGTTCTTC.

This chain links TRBV6-1 with TRBJ1-2; D might be TRBD1 (5 bases). The CDR3 extends over 14 amino acids. V was clipped by 0 bases and J by 7 bases, with 12 bases between them. Germline assignment: CDR1 MNHNS and CDR2 SASEGT. As DNA, the CDR3 is TGTGCCAGCAGTGAAGCGCAAGGGGCGCTTGGCTACACCTTC. It translates to CASSEAQGALGYTF.

In this sample, this clone turned up a few times. The J gene is TRBJ2-5, the V gene TRBV7-3, with D possibly matching TRBD2 (5 bases). Germline CDR1 reads SGHTA; CDR2 reads FQGTGA. CDR3 length: 14 residues. Trimming removed 0 bases from V and 1 base from J, with 6 bases in between. The CDR3 DNA follows: TGTGCCAGCAGCTTAACGGGGAGCCAAGAGACCCAGTACTTC. Residues: CASSLTGSQETQYF.

This clone appeared a few times. The CDR3 loop is CASSEDSDTEAFF. CDR3 DNA sequence: TGTGCCAGCAGTGAAGACTCGGACACTGAAGCTTTCTTT. The chain combines TRBV6-1 with TRBJ1-1, with unresolved D. This CDR3 has 13 amino acids. V lost 1 base to trimming and J lost 3 bases, with 6 bases between them. Germline lookup yields CDR1 MNHNS and CDR2 SASEGT.

This sequence joins TRBV2 and TRBJ2-5; tentatively, D is TRBD2 (6 bases). The germline V gene encodes CDR1 SNHLY and CDR2 FYNNEI. V lost 3 bases and J 2 bases, leaving 13 bases between the germline ends. The CDR3 totals 15 residues. The CDR3 loop is CASSDPDYRQETQYF. The CDR3 DNA is TGTGCCAGCAGTGATCCGGACTATCGTCAAGAGACCCAGTACTTC.

CDR3 DNA: TGTGCCAGCAGCTTAGCGGTAGGGGAAGGGGCTGGCTACACCTTC. Protein: CASSLAVGEGAGYTF. The V gene is TRBV7-9, the J gene TRBJ1-2; D might be TRBD1 (5 bases). Germline CDR1 is SEHNR and CDR2 is FQNEAQ (reference sequence). V was cut by 0 bases and J by 7 bases, with 15 bases left in between. The CDR3 is 15 residues long.